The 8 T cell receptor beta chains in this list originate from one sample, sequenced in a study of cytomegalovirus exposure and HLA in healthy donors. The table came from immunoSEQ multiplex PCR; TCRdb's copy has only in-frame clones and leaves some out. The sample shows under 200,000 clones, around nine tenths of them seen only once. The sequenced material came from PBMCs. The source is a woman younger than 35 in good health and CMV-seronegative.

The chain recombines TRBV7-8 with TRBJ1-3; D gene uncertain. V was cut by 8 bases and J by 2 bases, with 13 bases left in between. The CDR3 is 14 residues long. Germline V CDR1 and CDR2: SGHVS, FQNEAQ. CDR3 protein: CASGPVVAGNTIYF. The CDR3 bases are TGTGCCAGCGGGCCGGTGGTGGCTGGAAACACCATATATTTT.

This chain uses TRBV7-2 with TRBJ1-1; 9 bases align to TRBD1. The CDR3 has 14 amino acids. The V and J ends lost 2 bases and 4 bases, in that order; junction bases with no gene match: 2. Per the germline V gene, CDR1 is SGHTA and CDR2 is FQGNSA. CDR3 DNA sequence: TGTGCCAGCAGCTTATCGACAGGGGGCACTGAAGCTTTCTTT. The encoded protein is CASSLSTGGTEAFF.

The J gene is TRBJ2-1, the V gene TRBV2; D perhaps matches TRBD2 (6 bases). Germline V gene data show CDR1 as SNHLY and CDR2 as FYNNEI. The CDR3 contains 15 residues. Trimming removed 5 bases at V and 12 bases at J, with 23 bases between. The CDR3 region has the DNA TGTGCCAGCAGTACTTCACAAAAGGGAGGAGGTAGGCAGTTCTTC. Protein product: CASSTSQKGGGRQFF.

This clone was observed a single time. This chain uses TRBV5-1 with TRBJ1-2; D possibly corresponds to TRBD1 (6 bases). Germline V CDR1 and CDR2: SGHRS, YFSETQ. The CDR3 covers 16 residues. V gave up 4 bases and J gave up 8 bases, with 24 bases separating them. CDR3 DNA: TGCGCCAGCAGCCGATCGCCCGGACAGCTCACTTGGGGCTACACCTTC. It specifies CASSRSPGQLTWGYTF.

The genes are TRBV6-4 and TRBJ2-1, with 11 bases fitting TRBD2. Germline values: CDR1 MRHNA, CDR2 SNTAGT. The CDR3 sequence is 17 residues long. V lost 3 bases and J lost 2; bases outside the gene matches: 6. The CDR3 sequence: CASSEDPGLAAYNEQFF. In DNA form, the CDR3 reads TGTGCCAGCAGTGAAGATCCGGGACTAGCGGCCTACAATGAGCAGTTCTTC.

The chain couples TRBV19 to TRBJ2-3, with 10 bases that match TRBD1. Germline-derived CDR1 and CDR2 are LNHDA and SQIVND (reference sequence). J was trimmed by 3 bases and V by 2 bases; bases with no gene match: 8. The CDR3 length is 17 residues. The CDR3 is CASSIRVGTGVTDTQYF. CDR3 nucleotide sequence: TGTGCCAGTAGTATAAGGGTCGGGACAGGGGTGACAGATACGCAGTATTTT.

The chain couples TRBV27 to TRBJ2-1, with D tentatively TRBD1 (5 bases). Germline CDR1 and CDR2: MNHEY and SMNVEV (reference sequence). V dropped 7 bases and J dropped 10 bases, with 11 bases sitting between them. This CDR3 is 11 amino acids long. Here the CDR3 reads CASNRGQEQFF. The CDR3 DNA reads TGTGCCAGCAATCGCGGACAAGAGCAGTTCTTC.

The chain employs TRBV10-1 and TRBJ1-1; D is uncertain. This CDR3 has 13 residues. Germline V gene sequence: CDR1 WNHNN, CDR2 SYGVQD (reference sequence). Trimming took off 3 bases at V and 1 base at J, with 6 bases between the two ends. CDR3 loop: CASSDTANTEAFF. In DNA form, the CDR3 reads TGCGCCAGCAGTGACACTGCGAACACTGAAGCTTTCTTT.